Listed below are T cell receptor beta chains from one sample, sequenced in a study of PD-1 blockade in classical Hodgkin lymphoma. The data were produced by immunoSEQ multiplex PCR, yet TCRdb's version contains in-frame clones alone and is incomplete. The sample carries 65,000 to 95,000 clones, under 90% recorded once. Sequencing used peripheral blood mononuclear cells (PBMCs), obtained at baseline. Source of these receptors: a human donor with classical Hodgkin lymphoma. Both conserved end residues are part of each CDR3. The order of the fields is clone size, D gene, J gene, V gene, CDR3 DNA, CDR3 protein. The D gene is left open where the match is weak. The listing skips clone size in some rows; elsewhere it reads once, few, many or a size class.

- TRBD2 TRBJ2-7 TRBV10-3 TGTGCCATCAGTGAGCCGGACCGGACTAATCTAGCGGGAGTGGACGAGCAGTACTTC CAISEPDRTNLAGVDEQYF
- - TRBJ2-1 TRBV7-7 TGTGCTAGCAGCTTAGCAATCCACAGCTACAATGAGCAGTTCTTC CASSLAIHSYNEQFF
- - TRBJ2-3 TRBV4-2 TGTGCCAGCAGCCAATCCGGGGCCCGACCCTACACAGATACGCAGTATTTT CASSQSGARPYTDTQYF
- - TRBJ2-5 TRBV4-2 TGTGCCAGCAGCCAAGACGGGACAAAAAAAGAGACCCAGTACTTC CASSQDGTKKETQYF
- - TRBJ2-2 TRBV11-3 TGTGCCAGCAGCTCACGAGGCACCGGGGAGCTGTTTTTT CASSSRGTGELFF
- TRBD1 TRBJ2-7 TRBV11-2 TGTGCCAGCAGCTTAGACACGCTCGGGACAGGGATCTACGAGCAGTACTTC CASSLDTLGTGIYEQYF
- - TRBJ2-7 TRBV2 TGTGCCAGCAGTGAACGGAGGGCCCCCTACGAGCAGTACTTC CASSERRAPYEQYF
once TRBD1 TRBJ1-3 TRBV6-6 TGTGCCAGCATTGTAGACAGGGGATACCGAAACACCATATATTTT CASIVDRGYRNTIYF
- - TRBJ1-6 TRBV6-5 TGTGCCAGCAGGGACCTAAATGGGGATTCACCCCTCCACTTT CASRDLNGDSPLHF
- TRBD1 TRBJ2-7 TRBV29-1 TGCAGCGTTGATCCGGGGGACAGGGGTGTAAGCGAGCAGTACTTC CSVDPGDRGVSEQYF
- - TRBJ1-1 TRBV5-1 TGCGCCAGCAGCTTCGGCGGACAGCACATTGAAGCTTTCTTT CASSFGGQHIEAFF
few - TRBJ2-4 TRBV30 TGTGCCTGGAGCCCCTTTCGGGACATTCAGTACTTC CAWSPFRDIQYF
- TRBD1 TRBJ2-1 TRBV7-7 TGTGCTAGCAGCCCCAGAACCGGGACAGGGGTCAATGAGCAGTTCTTC CASSPRTGTGVNEQFF
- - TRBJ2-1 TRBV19 TGTGCCAGTAGTATCGGGACCATAGGGTTTGGTGAGCAGTTCTTC CASSIGTIGFGEQFF
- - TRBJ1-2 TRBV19 TGTGCCAGTAGTACCCTTCCCCACCAGACAGCTCGATATGGCTACACCTTC CASSTLPHQTARYGYTF
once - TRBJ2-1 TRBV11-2 TGTGCCAGCAGCTTAGGACTGTACAATGAGCAGTTCTTC CASSLGLYNEQFF
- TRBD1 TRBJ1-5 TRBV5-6 TGTGCCAGCAGCAGTGACAGGGGGCAAAATCAGCCCCAGCATTTT CASSSDRGQNQPQHF
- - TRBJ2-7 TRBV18 TGTGCCAGCTCACCACGAAGCCCGGAACCCTACGAGCAGTACTTC CASSPRSPEPYEQYF
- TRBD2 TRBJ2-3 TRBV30 TGTGCCTGGAGTAGGTTCTCGCGGGAGGCACCGGGTGATACGCAGTATTTT CAWSRFSREAPGDTQYF
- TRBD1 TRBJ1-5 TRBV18 TGTGCCAGCTCACCTATAGACAGGGGAAGCAATCAGCCCCAGCATTTT CASSPIDRGSNQPQHF
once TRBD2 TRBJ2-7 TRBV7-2 TGTGCCAGCAGCTTAGGCCCTAGCGGGAGAGCCTACGAGCAGTACTTC CASSLGPSGRAYEQYF
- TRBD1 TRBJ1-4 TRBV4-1 TGCGCCAGCAGCCTCCTGACAGGGGACGAAAAACTGTTTTTT CASSLLTGDEKLFF
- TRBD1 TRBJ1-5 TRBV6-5 TGTGCCAGCAGGGACAGGGGTGGAAATCAGCCCCAGCATTTT CASRDRGGNQPQHF
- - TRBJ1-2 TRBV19 TGTGCCAGTAGTCTCGGGACACTTCCAGGATATGGCTACACCTTC CASSLGTLPGYGYTF
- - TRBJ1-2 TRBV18 TGTGCCAGCTCACCCCGGGCGGGAGCTTATGGCTACACCTTC CASSPRAGAYGYTF
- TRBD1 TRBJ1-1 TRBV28 TGTGCCAGCAGTTTGCTGCCAGGGGGCACGAACACTGAAGCTTTCTTT CASSLLPGGTNTEAFF
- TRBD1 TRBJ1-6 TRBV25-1 TGTGCCAGCAGTGACCAGGGGGGGAATTCACCCCTCCACTTT CASSDQGGNSPLHF
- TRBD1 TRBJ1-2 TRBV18 TGTGCCAGCTCATTCGGGACAGCTGGCTACACCTTC CASSFGTAGYTF
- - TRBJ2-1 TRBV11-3 TGTGCCAGCAGCTGGCGGGATTCGGGTGATGAGCAGTTCTTC CASSWRDSGDEQFF
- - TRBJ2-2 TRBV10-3 TGTGCCATCAGTGAGTCAGCGGATAGAACCGGGGAGCTGTTTTTT CAISESADRTGELFF
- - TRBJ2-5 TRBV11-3 TGTGCCAGCAGCGATAAATGGGCCCAAGAGACCCAGTACTTC CASSDKWAQETQYF
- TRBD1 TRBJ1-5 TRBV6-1 TGTGCCAGCAGGGGACAGGGCAATCAGCCCCAGCATTTT CASRGQGNQPQHF
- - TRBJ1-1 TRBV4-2 TGTGCCAGCAGCCAAGTATATGGAGGGGCGTCTGAAGCTTTCTTT CASSQVYGGASEAFF
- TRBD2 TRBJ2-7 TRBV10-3 TGTGCCATCAGTGGCCTAGCGGGAGAATCAGGCGAGCAGTACTTC CAISGLAGESGEQYF
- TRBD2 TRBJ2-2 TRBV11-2 TGTGCCAGCAGCACAGCTCGCACTAGCGGGATACGGACCGGGGAGCTGTTTTTT CASSTARTSGIRTGELFF
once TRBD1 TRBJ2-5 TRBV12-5 TGTGCTAGTGGTTGGACCGGGACAGGGGGTCCGTACCAAGAGACCCAGTACTTC CASGWTGTGGPYQETQYF
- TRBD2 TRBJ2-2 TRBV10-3 TGTGCCATCAGTAGCGGGAGTGCCACCGGGGAGCTGTTTTTT CAISSGSATGELFF
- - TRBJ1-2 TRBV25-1 TGTGCCAGCAGTGAAGAGGGGGTCTTAGGATTATATGGCTACACCTTC CASSEEGVLGLYGYTF
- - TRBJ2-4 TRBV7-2 TGTGCCAGCAGCTTCCTAGGGCCTAGTTCACCCGTGGCCAAAAACATTCAGTACTTC CASSFLGPSSPVAKNIQYF
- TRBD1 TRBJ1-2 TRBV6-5 TGTGCCAGCAGGCTAACCGACAGGGCAAACTATGGCTACACCTTC CASRLTDRANYGYTF
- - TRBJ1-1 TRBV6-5 TGTGCCAGCAGTTACGGCAGTCTTGAAGCTTTCTTT CASSYGSLEAFF
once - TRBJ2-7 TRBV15 TGTGCCACCAGCAGAGGGGACCCCGGGGGCCGGGAGCAGTACTTC CATSRGDPGGREQYF
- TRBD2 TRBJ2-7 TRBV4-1 TGCGCCAGCAGCCAAGATCTCTTTACTGGCGGGGCGGGAGTGAGGTACGAGCAGTACTTC CASSQDLFTGGAGVRYEQYF
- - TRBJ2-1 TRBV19 TGTGCCAGTAGTCCCCGAGAACTCCTTAAGCAGTTCTTC CASSPRELLKQFF
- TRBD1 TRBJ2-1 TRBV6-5 TGTGCCAGCAGTTACTCCCGGGACAGGGGAGTCAATGAGCAGTTCTTC CASSYSRDRGVNEQFF
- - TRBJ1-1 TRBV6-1 TGTGCCACCTATTGGGGACAACTGAACACTGAAGCTTTCTTT CATYWGQLNTEAFF
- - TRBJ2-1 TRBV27 TGTGCCAGCAGTCCCCCAGCGATATACAATGAGCAGTTCTTC CASSPPAIYNEQFF
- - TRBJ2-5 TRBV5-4 TGTGCCAGCAGCTTCCAAGAGACCCAGTACTTC CASSFQETQYF
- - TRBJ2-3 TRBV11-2 TGTGCCAGCAGCCCCCGGACGACGGATACGCAGTATTTT CASSPRTTDTQYF